A single sample is the source of the 6 T cell receptor beta chains below, sequenced in a study of shared clonotypes between healthy human individuals. Assay: immunoSEQ multiplex PCR; the TCRdb copy retains only in-frame clones and omits some. The table has millions of clones, 85% to 95% seen once. Sequenced material: naive CD4+ T cells sorted from blood. Subset meaning: CD45RA+ positively selected. The origin of the receptors is a man aged 18 to 30 in good health.

The rearrangement links TRBV30 to TRBJ1-5; D unclear. CDR1 and CDR2 (germline): GTSNPN, SVGIG (reference sequence). The V end was cut by 3 bases, the J end by 2 bases, with 14 bases between. This CDR3 is built from 15 residues. CDR3 amino acids: CAWRPLGEGNQPQHF. DNA for the CDR3: TGTGCCTGGAGGCCCCTCGGGGAGGGCAATCAGCCCCAGCATTTT.

V usage is TRBV13 and J usage is TRBJ2-1; the D is unclear. Germline V gene sequence: CDR1 PRHDT, CDR2 FYEKMQ (reference sequence). The CDR3 is made up of 14 amino acids. V was cut by 4 bases and J by 7 bases, with 14 bases left in between. The CDR3: CASSYPARGNEQFF. CDR3 nucleotides: TGTGCCAGCAGCTACCCGGCGCGCGGTAATGAGCAGTTCTTC.

The chain employs TRBV30 and TRBJ1-1, with 7 positions matching TRBD1. Unmatched junction bases numbered 8, after V lost 4 bases and J lost 3 bases. CDR1 is GTSNPN, CDR2 SVGIG, per germline (reference sequence). The CDR3 loop spans 14 amino acids. The chain's CDR3 is CAWKGQLTYTEAFF. The CDR3 DNA reads TGTGCCTGGAAGGGACAGCTCACTTACACTGAAGCTTTCTTT.

V usage is TRBV7-8 and J usage is TRBJ2-1, with D possibly being TRBD2 (6 bases). CDR1 is SGHVS and CDR2 is FQNEAQ in the germline V gene. The V end was cut by 1 base, the J end by 14 bases, with 12 bases between. The CDR3 contains 12 residues. CDR3 sequence: CASSLVNGGEFF. The CDR3 nucleotides read TGTGCCAGCAGCTTAGTAAACGGCGGGGAGTTCTTC. The variable domain in full, with the rest retrieved from reference TRBV7-8 and TRBJ2-1, is GAGVSQSPRYKVAKRGQDVALRCDPISGHVSLFWYQQALGQGPEFLTYFQNEAQLDKSGLPSDRFFAERPEGSVSTLKIQRTQQEDSAVYLCASSLVNGGEFFGPGTRLTVL.

The V call is TRBV5-1, the J call TRBJ2-7; D is tentatively TRBD1 or TRBD2 (5 bases each). Trimming shortened V by 6 bases and J by 0 bases, and 16 bases separated the two germline ends. Germline-derived CDR1 and CDR2 are SGHRS and YFSETQ. This CDR3 region has 15 residues. The CDR3 loop reads CASTKGTVSSYEQYF. In DNA, the CDR3 is TGCGCCAGCACCAAGGGGACGGTGAGCTCCTACGAGCAGTACTTC.

The rearrangement uses TRBV10-2 and TRBJ1-2; D remains unclear. From germline, CDR1 is WSHSY and CDR2 SAAADI. Trimming took off 4 bases at V and 4 bases at J, with 10 bases between the two ends. The CDR3 is 13 amino acids. The CDR3 DNA reads as TGCGCCAGCAGTGCCGACGGGAGCTATGGCTACACCTTC. Protein: CASSADGSYGYTF.